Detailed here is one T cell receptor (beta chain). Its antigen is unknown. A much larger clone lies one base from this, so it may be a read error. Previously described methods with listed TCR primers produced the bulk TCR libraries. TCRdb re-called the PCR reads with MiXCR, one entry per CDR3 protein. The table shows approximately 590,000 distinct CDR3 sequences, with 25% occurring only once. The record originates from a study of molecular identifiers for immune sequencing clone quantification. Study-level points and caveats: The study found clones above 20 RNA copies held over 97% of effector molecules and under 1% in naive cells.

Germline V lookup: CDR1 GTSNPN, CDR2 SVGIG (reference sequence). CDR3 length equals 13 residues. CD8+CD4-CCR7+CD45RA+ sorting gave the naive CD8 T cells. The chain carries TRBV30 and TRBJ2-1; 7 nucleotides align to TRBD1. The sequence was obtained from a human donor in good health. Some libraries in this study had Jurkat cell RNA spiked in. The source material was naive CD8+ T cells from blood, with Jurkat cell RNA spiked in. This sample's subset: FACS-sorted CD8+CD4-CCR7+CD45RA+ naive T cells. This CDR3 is CARSMAGGNEQFF. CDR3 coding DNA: TGTGCCCGGAGTATGGCAGGGGGCAATGAGCAGTTCTTC.